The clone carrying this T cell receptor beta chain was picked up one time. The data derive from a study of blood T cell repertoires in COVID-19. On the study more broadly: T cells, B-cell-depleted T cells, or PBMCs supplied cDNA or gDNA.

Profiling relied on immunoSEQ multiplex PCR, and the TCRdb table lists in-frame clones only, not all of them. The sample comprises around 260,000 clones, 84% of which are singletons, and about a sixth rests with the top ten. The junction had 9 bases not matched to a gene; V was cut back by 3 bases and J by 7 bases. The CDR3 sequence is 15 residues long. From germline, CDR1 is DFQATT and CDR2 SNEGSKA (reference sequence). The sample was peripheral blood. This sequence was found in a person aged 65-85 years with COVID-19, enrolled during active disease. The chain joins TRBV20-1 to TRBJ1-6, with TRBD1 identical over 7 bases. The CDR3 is CSASSGTAKNSPLHF. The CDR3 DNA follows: TGCAGTGCTAGTTCCGGGACAGCCAAGAATTCACCCCTCCACTTT.